Given below is one TCR beta chain in context. Its antigen remains unknown. Original data processing: The study took CDR3 differences across clinicopathological groups and made a distant-metastasis classifier for papillary thyroid cancer from them. Via MiXCR, TCRdb re-called the PCR reads. The V and J calls here are based on TCRdb, not the publication. The top ten clones hold 3.6% of a sample with roughly 90,000 clones, under 15% of them seen once. This entry is derived from a study of metastatic and nonmetastatic thyroid tumors. Study overall: Patients with malignant and benign thyroid disease provided blood and tumor or nodule tissue, whose repertoires were compared.

V was pared by 1 base and J by 2 bases, with 9 bases between. This CDR3 comprises 14 residues. Germline V gives CDR1 LGHDT, CDR2 YNNKEL (reference sequence). Patients had received no treatment of any kind before thyroid surgery. Study-wide points: According to reports, the diversity of TCR beta was significantly higher in malignant thyroid tumors than in benign nodules, and this held in both blood and tumor samples.

V is TRBV3-1 and J is TRBJ2-7; D remains unclear. The receptor comes from a female donor with papillary thyroid cancer or a benign thyroid nodule (not recorded which). Some clones in this sample may be carry-over from other donors' samples. Material: blood. The CDR3 region is CASSQGTVAYEQYF. CDR3 bases: TGTGCCAGCAGCCAAGGAACCGTAGCCTACGAGCAGTACTTC.